The 9 T cell receptor beta chains given below trace back to one sample, sequenced in a study of T cells in narcolepsy. TCRdb keeps only in-frame clones here, not all; method: immunoSEQ multiplex PCR. The repertoire holds tens of thousands of clones, with around 87% as singletons. What was sequenced was CD45RA- memory CD4+ T cells from PBMCs. All receptors derive from a human donor with narcolepsy.

CDR3 DNA sequence: TGTGCCAGCAGCCCGGGGTCGGCCACCGGGGAGCTGTTTTTT. Its protein product is CASSPGSATGELFF. The rearrangement links TRBV11-1 to TRBJ2-2; TRBD2 is a possible D gene (5 bases). This CDR3 is built from 14 residues. Germline-derived CDR1 and CDR2 are SGHAT and FQDESV (reference sequence). The ends were cut back, 5 bases at V and 4 bases at J, with 11 bases in the middle.

J is TRBJ1-6 and V is TRBV10-3, with D hard to call. There are 13 residues in the CDR3. The V end was cut by 9 bases, the J end by 9 bases, with 15 bases between. The germline gives CDR1 ENHRY, CDR2 SYGVKD. The CDR3 coding sequence is TGTGCCATTGGAGGCCGGGAGGGTTCACCCCTCCACTTT. Its translation is CAIGGREGSPLHF.

The chain recombines TRBV5-6 with TRBJ2-7; possibly TRBD1 for D (8 bases). The CDR3 length is 17 residues. Per germline, CDR1 SGHDT and CDR2 YYEEEE. With 3 bases removed from V and 4 bases from J, the gap between germline ends came to 23 bases. This chain's CDR3 is CASSSGGSGTGGYEQYF. The CDR3 DNA sequence: TGTGCCAGCAGCTCCGGGGGCAGCGGGACAGGAGGTTACGAGCAGTACTTC.

The V and J genes are TRBV6-1 and TRBJ1-2; tentatively, D is TRBD1 (5 bases). Trimming took 2 bases from V and 1 from J, leaving 11 bases between them. Germline CDR1 and CDR2: MNHNS and SASEGT. The CDR3 is 15 amino acids. The CDR3 sequence is CASSEYRQGNYGYTF. In DNA form, the CDR3 reads TGTGCCAGCAGTGAATATCGTCAGGGTAACTATGGCTACACCTTC.

The chain carries TRBV7-2 and TRBJ2-5, with D uncertain. There are 13 residues in the CDR3. Trimming took off 3 bases at V and 4 bases at J, with 9 bases between the two ends. Germline V gene lookup returns CDR1 SGHTA and CDR2 FQGNSA. This CDR3 reads CASSLMRRETQYF. In DNA form, the CDR3 reads TGTGCCAGCAGCTTGATGCGTCGAGAGACCCAGTACTTC.

V is TRBV5-4 and J is TRBJ2-3, with D possibly called TRBD1 or TRBD2 (6 bases each). Trimming took 4 bases from V and 7 from J, leaving 16 bases between them. Germline V CDR1 and CDR2: SGHNT, YYREEE (reference sequence). This CDR3 comprises 14 residues. CDR3 amino acids: CASSRKGGRNTQYF. The CDR3, as DNA: TGTGCCAGCAGCCGGAAGGGGGGCAGGAATACGCAGTATTTT.

J is TRBJ2-7 and V is TRBV6-5; D not resolved. Trimming cost V 5 bases and J 4 bases, with 18 bases left between them. CDR1 MNHEY and CDR2 SVGAGI come from the germline V gene. The CDR3 contains 15 residues. The CDR3 sequence: CASSKQQLGSYEQYF. The DNA of the CDR3 is TGTGCCAGCAGTAAACAGCAACTGGGGTCGTACGAGCAGTACTTC.

This chain joins TRBV30 and TRBJ2-7; tentatively, D is TRBD1 (5 bases). The V gene's germline CDR1 is GTSNPN and CDR2 SVGIG (reference sequence). The CDR3 has 12 residues. The V end was cut by 0 bases, the J end by 6 bases, with 9 bases between. CDR3 in amino acids: CAWSVQVVEQYF. The CDR3 coding sequence is TGTGCCTGGAGTGTACAGGTCGTCGAGCAGTACTTC.

The genes are TRBV7-2 and TRBJ2-2; possibly TRBD1 for D (6 bases). The V gene lost 2 bases and the J gene lost 4 bases, with 11 bases spanning the gap. This CDR3 contains 15 residues. From germline, CDR1 is SGHTA and CDR2 FQGNSA. The CDR3 region is CASSLTLGGTGELFF. DNA of the CDR3: TGTGCCAGCAGCTTAACACTAGGGGGCACCGGGGAGCTGTTTTTT.